The clone carrying this T cell receptor beta chain was observed a handful of times. The antigen is not known. One entry per CDR3 protein, called by TCRdb with MiXCR from the RACE reads. The sample yields around 350,000 distinct CDR3 sequences, around 5.5% seen once. This CDR3 is built from 12 residues. V gave up 5 bases and J gave up 8 bases, with 14 bases separating them. The germline CDR1 and CDR2 sequences are DFQATT and SNEGSKA (reference sequence). The data belong to a study of human T cells and chemical hapten exposure. Study outcomes and limitations: As the donors had alopecia, their immune response may differ from healthy people's.

As for time point: pre-sensitization, week 0. Stated treatment: therapeutic diphenylcyclopropenone sensitization with weekly scalp DPC. Specimen: whole blood, collected in connection with sensitization to the hapten diphenylcyclopropenone (DPC). The origin of this receptor is a woman aged 18-29 years with alopecia areata. Some clones in this sample may be carry-over from other donors' samples. The rearrangement uses TRBV20-1 and TRBJ2-3; D may be TRBD1 (6 bases). The CDR3 reads CSALSGVVTQYF. The CDR3 nucleotides read TGCAGTGCTCTCTCAGGGGTGGTTACGCAGTATTTT.